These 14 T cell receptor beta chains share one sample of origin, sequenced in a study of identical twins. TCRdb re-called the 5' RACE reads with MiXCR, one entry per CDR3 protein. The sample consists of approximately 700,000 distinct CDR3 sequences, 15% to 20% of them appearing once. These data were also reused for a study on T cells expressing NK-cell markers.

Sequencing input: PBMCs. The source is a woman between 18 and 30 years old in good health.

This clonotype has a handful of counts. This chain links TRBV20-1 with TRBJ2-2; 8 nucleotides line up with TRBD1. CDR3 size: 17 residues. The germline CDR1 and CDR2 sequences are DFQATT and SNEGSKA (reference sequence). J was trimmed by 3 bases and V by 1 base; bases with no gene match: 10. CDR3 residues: CSARVPLDRADTGELFF. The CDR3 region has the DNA TGCAGTGCTAGAGTCCCCTTGGACAGGGCGGACACCGGGGAGCTGTTTTTT.

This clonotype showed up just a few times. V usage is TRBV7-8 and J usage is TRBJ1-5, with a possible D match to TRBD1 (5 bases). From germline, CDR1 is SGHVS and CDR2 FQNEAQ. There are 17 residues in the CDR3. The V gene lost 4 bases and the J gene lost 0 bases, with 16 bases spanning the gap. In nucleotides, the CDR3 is TGTGCCAGCAGCTGGAGTGGGGGGTCTTATAGCAATCAGCCCCAGCATTTT. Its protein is CASSWSGGSYSNQPQHF.

The chain's CDR3 is CASSGGVQALQETQYF. The CDR3 coding sequence is TGTGCCAGCAGCGGGGGAGTACAGGCCCTACAAGAGACCCAGTACTTC. The chain has TRBV5-4 and TRBJ2-5; D possibly matches TRBD1 or TRBD2 (5 bases each). Germline V gene lookup returns CDR1 SGHNT and CDR2 YYREEE (reference sequence). The CDR3 totals 16 residues. Trimming pared 4 bases from V and 2 bases from J, leaving 18 bases between. Variable domain in full (rest from reference TRBV5-4 and TRBJ2-5): ETGVTQSPTHLIKTRGQQVTLRCSSQSGHNTVSWYQQALGQGPQFIFQYYREEENGRGNFPPRFSGLQFPNYSSELNVNALELDDSALYLCASSGGVQALQETQYFGPGTRLLVL.

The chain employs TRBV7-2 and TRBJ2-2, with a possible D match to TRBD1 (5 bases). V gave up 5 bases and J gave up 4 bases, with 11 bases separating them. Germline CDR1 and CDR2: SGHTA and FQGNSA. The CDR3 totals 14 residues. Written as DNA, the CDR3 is TGTGCCAGCAGCCAACAGGCCAGCACCGGGGAGCTGTTTTTT. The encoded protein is CASSQQASTGELFF.

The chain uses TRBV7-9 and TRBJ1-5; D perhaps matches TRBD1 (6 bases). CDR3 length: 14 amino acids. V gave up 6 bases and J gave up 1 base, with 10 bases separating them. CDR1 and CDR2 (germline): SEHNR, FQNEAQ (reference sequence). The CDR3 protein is CASRSDRSNQPQHF. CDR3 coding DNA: TGTGCCAGCAGATCTGACAGGAGCAATCAGCCCCAGCATTTT.

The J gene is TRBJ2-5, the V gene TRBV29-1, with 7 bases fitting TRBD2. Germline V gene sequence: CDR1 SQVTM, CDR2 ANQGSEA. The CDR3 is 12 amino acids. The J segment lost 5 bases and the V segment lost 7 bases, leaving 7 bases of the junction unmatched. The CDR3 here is CSALGGSETQYF. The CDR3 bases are TGCAGCGCCCTGGGGGGGAGTGAGACCCAGTACTTC.

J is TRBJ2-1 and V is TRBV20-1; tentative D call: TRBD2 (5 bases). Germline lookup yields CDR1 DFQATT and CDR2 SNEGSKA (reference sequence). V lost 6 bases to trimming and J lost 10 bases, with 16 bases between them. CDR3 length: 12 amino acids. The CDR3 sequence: CSAPTTREEQFF. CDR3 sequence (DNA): TGCAGTGCGCCGACTACCCGTGAAGAGCAGTTCTTC.

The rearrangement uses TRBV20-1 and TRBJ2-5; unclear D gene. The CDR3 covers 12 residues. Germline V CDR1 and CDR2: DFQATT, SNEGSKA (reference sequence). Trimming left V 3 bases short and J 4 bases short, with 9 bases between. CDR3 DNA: TGCAGTGCTAGGGATTGGTTAGAGACCCAGTACTTC. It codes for CSARDWLETQYF.

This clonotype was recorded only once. CDR3 coding DNA: TGTGCCAGCAGTCGGGCCCGATATGAAAAACTGTTTTTT. As protein: CASSRARYEKLFF. The rearrangement joins TRBV12-3 or TRBV12-4 to TRBJ1-4; D unresolved. Trimming pared 5 bases from V and 6 bases from J, leaving 10 bases between. There are 13 residues in the CDR3.

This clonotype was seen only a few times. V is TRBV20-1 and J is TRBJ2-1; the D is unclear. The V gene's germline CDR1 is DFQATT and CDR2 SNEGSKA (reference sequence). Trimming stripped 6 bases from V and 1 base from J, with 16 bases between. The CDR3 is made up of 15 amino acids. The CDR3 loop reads CSATLQVGSYNEQFF. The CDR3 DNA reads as TGCAGTGCGACCCTGCAGGTTGGGTCCTACAATGAGCAGTTCTTC.

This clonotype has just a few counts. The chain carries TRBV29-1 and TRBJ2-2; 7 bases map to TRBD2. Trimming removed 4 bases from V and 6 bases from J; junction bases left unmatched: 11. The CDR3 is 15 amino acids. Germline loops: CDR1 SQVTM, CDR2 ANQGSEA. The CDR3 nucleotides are TGCAGCGTTGGGCGTCAGGGCGCGGGGGCCGGGGAGCTGTTTTTT. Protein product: CSVGRQGAGAGELFF.

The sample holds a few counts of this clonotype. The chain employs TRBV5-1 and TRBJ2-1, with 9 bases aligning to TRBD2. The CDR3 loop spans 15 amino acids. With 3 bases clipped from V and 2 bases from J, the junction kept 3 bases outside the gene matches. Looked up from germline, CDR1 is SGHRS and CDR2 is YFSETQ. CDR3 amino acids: CASSSSGTTYNEQFF. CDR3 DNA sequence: TGCGCCAGCAGCTCTAGCGGGACGACCTACAATGAGCAGTTCTTC. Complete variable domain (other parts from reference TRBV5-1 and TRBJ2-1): KAGVTQTPRYLIKTRGQQVTLSCSPISGHRSVSWYQQTPGQGLQFLFEYFSETQRNKGNFPGRFSGRQFSNSRSEMNVSTLELGDSALYLCASSSSGTTYNEQFFGPGTRLTVL.

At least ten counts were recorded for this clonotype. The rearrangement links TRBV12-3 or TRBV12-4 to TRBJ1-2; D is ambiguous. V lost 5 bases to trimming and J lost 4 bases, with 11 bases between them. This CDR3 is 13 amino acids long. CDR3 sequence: CASSPRESYGYTF. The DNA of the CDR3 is TGTGCCAGCAGTCCCCGGGAGAGCTATGGCTACACCTTC.

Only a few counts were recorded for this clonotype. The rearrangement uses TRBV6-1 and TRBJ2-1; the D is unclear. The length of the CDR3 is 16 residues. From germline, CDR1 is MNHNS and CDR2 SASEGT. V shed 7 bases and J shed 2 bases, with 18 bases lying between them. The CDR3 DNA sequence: TGTGCCAGCACCCCCGAGTCCCACTCCCCCTACAATGAGCAGTTCTTC. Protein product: CASTPESHSPYNEQFF.